This T cell receptor (beta chain) originates from a study of shared clonotypes between healthy human individuals. Samples underwent the assay at deep level. Authors' data handling: Filtering differed, since immunoSEQ gave only junction sequences and no quality scores. The table came from immunoSEQ multiplex PCR; TCRdb's copy has only in-frame clones and leaves some out. V and J calls plus clone size are reproduced from that table; the DNA served to infer D and trimming. The sample consists of roughly 1,800,000 clones, about 95% of them appearing once. As defined, naive CD8 cells were CD45RO-negative and positively selected for CCR7, with terminally differentiated effector memory CD45RA+ cells excluded. The germline CDR1 and CDR2 sequences are MRHNA and SNTAGT. Trimming removed 0 bases from V and 0 bases from J, with 18 bases in between. The CDR3 spans 19 residues.

The material sequenced was naive CD8+ T cells sorted from blood. The source of this sequence is a man aged 18 to 30 in good health. The chain employs TRBV6-4 and TRBJ2-1; no clear D. DNA of the CDR3: TGTGCCAGCAGTGACTCGGGCACCCTCCTATGGAGCTCCTACAATGAGCAGTTCTTC. Protein: CASSDSGTLLWSSYNEQFF.